One and the same sample provided the 14 T cell receptor beta chains below, sequenced in a study of PD-1 blockade in mismatch repair-deficient tumors. Data came from immunoSEQ multiplex PCR; TCRdb stores just in-frame clones and leaves some out. Of approximately 130,000 clones in the sample, more than 85% are singletons; the top ten hold around an eighth. This specimen was peripheral blood, taken 44 weeks after starting pembrolizumab. These receptors originate from an adult with mismatch repair-deficient cancer.

In the case of this clone: The junction differs from germline at one of its ends, possibly a read error. The genes are TRBV19 and TRBJ2-6; 9 bases align to TRBD1. Germline CDR1 is LNHDA and CDR2 is SQIVND (reference sequence). The CDR3 has 17 amino acids. The DNA of the CDR3 is TGTGCCAGTAGTATTCCCCCCTCTCGGACAGGGGCCACCGTCCTGACTTTC. Translating it yields CASSIPPSRTGATVLTF.

The genes are TRBV2 and TRBJ2-1; TRBD1 matches at 7 bases. J gave up 7 bases and V 1 base, and 1 base lay outside the gene matches. The CDR3 loop spans 13 amino acids. The germline gives CDR1 SNHLY, CDR2 FYNNEI. CDR3 in DNA: TGTGCCAGCAGTGAAGTGGGACAGAATGAGCAGTTCTTC. Translation: CASSEVGQNEQFF.

This chain uses TRBV6-1 with TRBJ1-4, with D hard to call. The V gene's germline CDR1 is MNHNS and CDR2 SASEGT. Trimming pared 2 bases from V and 3 bases from J, leaving 7 bases between. This CDR3 comprises 14 residues. The CDR3 coding sequence is TGTGCCAGCAGTGAAATGCCCTCTAATGAAAAACTGTTTTTT. This codes for CASSEMPSNEKLFF.

The table lists this clone with a few counts. The chain couples TRBV7-2 to TRBJ2-7; no reliable D call. CDR1 is SGHTA and CDR2 is FQGNSA in the germline V gene. The CDR3 contains 11 residues. Trimming removed 1 base from V and 6 bases from J, with 4 bases in between. The CDR3 reads CASSLEFEQYF. The CDR3 nucleotides read TGTGCCAGCAGCTTAGAGTTCGAGCAGTACTTC.

This clone was seen once. The genes are TRBV28 and TRBJ2-5, with TRBD1 identical over 7 bases. The J call may be faulty, since TRBJ2-7 better matches the DNA end. The CDR3 length is 13 residues. Germline loops: CDR1 MDHEN, CDR2 SYDVKM. Here the CDR3 reads CALKGAGEYEQYF. The CDR3 DNA is TGTGCTCTCAAGGGGGCCGGTGAGTACGAGCAGTACTTC.

This rearrangement joins TRBV5-4 to TRBJ2-3; 9 bases align to TRBD2. CDR3 length equals 16 residues. Germline CDR1 and CDR2: SGHNT and YYREEE (reference sequence). The V segment lost 4 bases and the J segment 4 bases; nucleotides outside the gene matches: 10. The DNA of the CDR3 is TGTGCCAGCAGCCCAACTAGCGGGTATGGGGCAGATACGCAGTATTTT. It specifies CASSPTSGYGADTQYF.

Only a few counts were recorded for this clone. V is TRBV7-8 and J is TRBJ2-3; no clear D gene. Trimming pared 5 bases from V and 0 bases from J, leaving 9 bases between. Germline values: CDR1 SGHVS, CDR2 FQNEAQ. The CDR3 runs 14 residues. The CDR3 region is CASSLRMSTDTQYF. The CDR3, as DNA: TGTGCCAGCAGCCTCCGAATGAGCACAGATACGCAGTATTTT.

This clone was detected only once. The V and J genes are TRBV7-6 and TRBJ2-7; 8 bases map to TRBD2. CDR3 length: 15 amino acids. Per germline, CDR1 SGHVS and CDR2 FNYEAQ. J lost 4 bases, V lost 4 bases, and 9 bases had no gene match. CDR3 residues: CASSWAGAGEYEQYF. The DNA for the CDR3 is TGTGCCAGCAGCTGGGCGGGAGCGGGAGAGTACGAGCAGTACTTC.

This clone was counted only a few times. V is TRBV27 and J is TRBJ2-7, with D perhaps TRBD2 (6 bases). The CDR3 totals 15 residues. V lost 6 bases, J lost 2 bases, and 17 bases lay in between. Germline-derived CDR1 and CDR2 are MNHEY and SMNVEV (reference sequence). The chain's CDR3 is CASSRRDSNPYEQYF. The CDR3 DNA sequence: TGTGCCAGCAGCCGACGGGACTCGAATCCCTACGAGCAGTACTTC.

The genes are TRBV28 and TRBJ2-1; D remains unclear. CDR3 length: 13 amino acids. CDR1 is MDHEN and CDR2 is SYDVKM in the germline V gene. The V and J ends lost 3 bases and 5 bases respectively, with 8 bases between them. CDR3 sequence: CASSFYGDNEQFF. DNA of the CDR3: TGTGCCAGCAGTTTTTACGGCGACAATGAGCAGTTCTTC.

There are a few counts of this clone. The chain links TRBV7-9 to TRBJ2-3; D unclear. CDR1 and CDR2 from the germline V gene are SEHNR and FQNEAQ (reference sequence). The CDR3 has 11 residues. V lost 3 bases and J 6 bases, leaving 4 bases between the germline ends. CDR3 nucleotides: TGTGCCAGCAGCTTGGCGGATACGCAGTATTTT. Translated: CASSLADTQYF.

V is TRBV28 and J is TRBJ2-7; D uncertain. This CDR3 is 14 amino acids long. Between the trimmed V and J ends, which lost 5 bases and 1 base, there was a span of 12 bases. Germline V lookup: CDR1 MDHEN, CDR2 SYDVKM. The DNA for the CDR3 is TGTGCCAGCAGTAACCCATCTTCTTCCTACGAGCAGTACTTC. Translating gives CASSNPSSSYEQYF.

The V gene is TRBV10-3, the J gene TRBJ2-7; 7 bases fit TRBD2. The CDR3 has 19 amino acids. Germline CDR1 reads ENHRY; CDR2 reads SYGVKD. The V gene end was trimmed by 3 bases and the J gene end by 7 bases; junction bases not matched to a gene: 24. CDR3 DNA: TGTGCCATCAGTGATCTTCCAGACCCGATGGCGGGAGTAATGAGGGAGCAGTACTTC. It codes for CAISDLPDPMAGVMREQYF.

The rearrangement links TRBV27 to TRBJ2-7, with D uncertain. Germline CDR1 reads MNHEY; CDR2 reads SMNVEV (reference sequence). The CDR3 consists of 12 residues. Trimming took off 8 bases at V and 3 bases at J, with 11 bases between the two ends. The CDR3 protein is CASGLTDYEQYF. The CDR3 coding sequence is TGTGCCAGCGGCCTAACAGACTACGAGCAGTACTTC.